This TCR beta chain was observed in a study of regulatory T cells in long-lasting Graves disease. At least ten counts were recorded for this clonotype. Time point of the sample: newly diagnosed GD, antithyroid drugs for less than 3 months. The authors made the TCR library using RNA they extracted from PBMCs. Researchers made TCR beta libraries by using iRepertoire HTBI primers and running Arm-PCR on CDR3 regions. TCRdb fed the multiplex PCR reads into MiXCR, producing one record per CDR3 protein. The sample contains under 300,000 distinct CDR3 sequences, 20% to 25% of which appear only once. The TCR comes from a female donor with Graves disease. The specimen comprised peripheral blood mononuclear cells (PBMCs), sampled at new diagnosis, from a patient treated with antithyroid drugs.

CDR3 amino acids: CASSAQAGNEQYF. The CDR3 DNA reads as TGTGCCAGCAGCGCCCAGGCGGGGAACGAGCAGTACTTC. This rearrangement joins TRBV7-9 to TRBJ2-7; tentative D call: TRBD2 (6 bases). The CDR3 covers 13 residues. In germline, CDR1 is SEHNR, CDR2 FQNEAQ (reference sequence). Trimming shortened V by 5 bases and J by 5 bases, and 13 bases separated the two germline ends.